A selection of T cell receptor beta chains follows, all from one sample in a study of blood T cell repertoires in COVID-19. Clones were sequenced by immunoSEQ multiplex PCR, and TCRdb holds only the in-frame ones, with some missing. Among approximately 200,000 clones, 75% to 90% were seen once, and the ten largest hold 3% to 3.5%. The sequencing input was PBMCs or T cells enriched from blood (not recorded which). These receptor sequences come from a woman aged 18-29 years in a cohort exposed to, infected with or recovered from COVID-19 (not recorded which). Both conserved end residues are trimmed from each CDR3.

v_gene: TRBV24-1
j_gene: TRBJ1-1
CDR3aa: ATSDPSNTEAF

v_gene: TRBV28
j_gene: TRBJ1-1
CDR3aa: ASNLMGGGPANTEAF

v_gene: TRBV5-6
j_gene: TRBJ2-7
CDR3aa: ASSPGTSIYEQY

v_gene: TRBV24-1
j_gene: TRBJ1-5
CDR3aa: ATSDTQGFNQPQH

v_gene: TRBV19
j_gene: TRBJ1-4
CDR3aa: ASSPGTGLEKLF

v_gene: TRBV28
j_gene: TRBJ1-5
CDR3aa: ATTWGIGNQPQH

v_gene: TRBV4-1
j_gene: TRBJ2-2
CDR3aa: ASSQEKIQWTGNANTGELF

v_gene: TRBV9
j_gene: TRBJ1-1
CDR3aa: ASSQAGQNTEAF

v_gene: TRBV18
j_gene: TRBJ1-5
CDR3aa: ASSLEGVRNQPQH

v_gene: TRBV28
j_gene: TRBJ1-1
CDR3aa: ASSFSRDSLEAF

v_gene: TRBV19
j_gene: TRBJ2-1
CDR3aa: ASSIEGTSSYNEQF

v_gene: TRBV11-2
j_gene: TRBJ1-4
CDR3aa: ASSKAQAEKLF

v_gene: TRBV28
j_gene: TRBJ2-5
CDR3aa: ASTTPASGGDETQY

v_gene: TRBV6-2/TRBV6-3
j_gene: TRBJ1-2
CDR3aa: ASSYQGVYGYT

v_gene: TRBV27
j_gene: TRBJ1-4
CDR3aa: ASSPRYEDNEKLF

v_gene: TRBV27
j_gene: TRBJ2-1
CDR3aa: ASSSVTSGGANEQF

v_gene: TRBV9
j_gene: TRBJ2-2
CDR3aa: ASTQTGTANTGELF

v_gene: TRBV7-8
j_gene: TRBJ1-2
CDR3aa: ASSLGSPYGYT

v_gene: TRBV19
j_gene: TRBJ1-4
CDR3aa: ASSVQGANEKLF

v_gene: TRBV5-1
j_gene: TRBJ2-4
CDR3aa: ASSQSAGTATIQY

v_gene: TRBV28
j_gene: TRBJ1-2
CDR3aa: ASSLSEKGMGGYT

v_gene: TRBV6-1
j_gene: TRBJ2-7
CDR3aa: ASSEVGGPYEQY

v_gene: TRBV7-9
j_gene: TRBJ2-3
CDR3aa: ASSRTGPSTDTQY

v_gene: TRBV4-1
j_gene: TRBJ2-1
CDR3aa: ASSQPETHNEQF

v_gene: TRBV27
j_gene: TRBJ1-5
CDR3aa: ASSTTPDRGAQH

v_gene: TRBV7-9
j_gene: TRBJ2-1
CDR3aa: ASSSLEAVEQF

v_gene: TRBV5-6
j_gene: TRBJ2-3
CDR3aa: ASSLARGYTDTQY

v_gene: TRBV9
j_gene: TRBJ1-1
CDR3aa: ASSPRPGQNTEAF

v_gene: TRBV27
j_gene: TRBJ1-3
CDR3aa: ASSSGHSGNTIY

v_gene: TRBV19
j_gene: TRBJ1-1
CDR3aa: ASSRAADRGVTEAF

v_gene: TRBV18
j_gene: TRBJ2-3
CDR3aa: ASSGQGGTQY

v_gene: TRBV5-1
j_gene: TRBJ2-3
CDR3aa: ASSSQRGDLTDTQY

v_gene: TRBV10-1
j_gene: TRBJ2-7
CDR3aa: ASSSYRGEQY

v_gene: TRBV2
j_gene: TRBJ1-5
CDR3aa: ASSERAYSNQPQH

v_gene: TRBV6-5
j_gene: TRBJ2-3
CDR3aa: ASNGLAGSTDTQY

v_gene: TRBV27
j_gene: TRBJ1-4
CDR3aa: ASSLSQGTNEKLF

v_gene: TRBV5-5
j_gene: TRBJ2-7
CDR3aa: ASSLEGQGLYEQY

v_gene: TRBV7-8
j_gene: TRBJ2-1
CDR3aa: ASNFKQGAIRNEQF

v_gene: TRBV29-1
j_gene: TRBJ2-5
CDR3aa: SVDQWETQY

v_gene: TRBV4-2
j_gene: TRBJ1-6
CDR3aa: ASSWDRDLSSYNSPLH

v_gene: TRBV12-3/TRBV12-4
j_gene: TRBJ1-1
CDR3aa: ASSYHSNTEAF

v_gene: TRBV3-1/TRBV3-2
j_gene: TRBJ1-2
CDR3aa: ASSQTGTAYGYT

v_gene: TRBV2
j_gene: TRBJ2-7
CDR3aa: ASSDAGLSYEQY

v_gene: TRBV2
j_gene: TRBJ1-2
CDR3aa: ASSEVAVPNYGYT

v_gene: TRBV18
j_gene: TRBJ1-3
CDR3aa: ASSAQGEAGNTIY

v_gene: TRBV5-1
j_gene: TRBJ2-2
CDR3aa: ASSKTSGGANTGELF

v_gene: TRBV4-1
j_gene: TRBJ2-3
CDR3aa: ASSQELLAGAPDTQY

v_gene: TRBV29-1
j_gene: TRBJ2-5
CDR3aa: SVAIAGGTEETQY

v_gene: TRBV28
j_gene: TRBJ2-7
CDR3aa: ASSGSRTSVSYEQY

v_gene: TRBV28
j_gene: TRBJ1-5
CDR3aa: ASSSSGTGLSPQH

v_gene: TRBV5-1
j_gene: TRBJ2-7
CDR3aa: ASSSIQTGLEQY

v_gene: TRBV7-8
j_gene: TRBJ2-3
CDR3aa: ASSRGASPNGADTQY

v_gene: TRBV6-5
j_gene: TRBJ2-7
CDR3aa: ASRWDRDYEQY

v_gene: TRBV9
j_gene: TRBJ2-3
CDR3aa: ASSVEDSTDTQY

v_gene: TRBV28
j_gene: TRBJ2-7
CDR3aa: ASSGDREGEQY

v_gene: TRBV6-5
j_gene: TRBJ2-2
CDR3aa: ASRPAEQDTGELF

v_gene: TRBV3-1/TRBV3-2
j_gene: TRBJ2-1
CDR3aa: ASSQAAGGMSNEQF

v_gene: TRBV11-2
j_gene: TRBJ1-6
CDR3aa: ASRGGAINSPLH

v_gene: TRBV10-1
j_gene: TRBJ2-2
CDR3aa: ASGRVPGELF

v_gene: TRBV7-8
j_gene: TRBJ2-2
CDR3aa: ASSLTGGEGGELF